This T cell receptor beta chain was captured by sequencing in a study of spatial heterogeneity in lung cancer. Overall study findings and caveats: It was found that expanded intratumoral alpha and beta TCR counts tracked tumor mutation counts. Estimated coverage of tumor T cells was about 7% for alpha and 13% for beta chains.

This clonotype was counted many times. Antigen unknown. The library protocol tagged each TCR cDNA with a unique molecular identifier. MiXCR, run by TCRdb on the 5' RACE reads, gives a single entry per CDR3 protein. The sample contains about 16,000 distinct CDR3 sequences, roughly 5.7% of which appear only once. V was pared by 1 base and J by 1 base, with 10 bases between. Germline assignment: CDR1 MNHEY and CDR2 SMNVEV (reference sequence). The CDR3 length is 15 residues. Time point in this sample: sample taken at primary tumor resection. The authors sequenced whole RNA from tumor, nontumor lung or frozen PBMC without sorting.

V is TRBV27 and J is TRBJ1-1; D remains unclear. The receptor's source is a female donor with early-stage non-small cell lung cancer. The sequencing used lung tumor tissue, collected at surgery. CDR3: CASSLYSYTNTEAFF. CDR3 sequence (DNA): TGTGCCAGCAGTTTATATTCATATACGAACACTGAAGCTTTCTTT.